The entry below describes one TCR beta chain. Extraction and reverse transcription of RNA yielded cDNA as the sequencing template. Using immunoSEQ multiplex PCR, the repertoire was profiled, and TCRdb retains in-frame clones only, with some absent. The sample has about 97,000 clones, roughly two fifths seen once; the top ten hold approximately 1.5%. The data derive from a study of CD8+ T cells in alopecia areata. Study as a whole: Tofacitinib continued for 6 to 18 months and was then withheld for 6 months.

CD4+ and CD8+ T cells were sorted from PBMCs stained for CD3, CD4 and CD8. This receptor was obtained from a human donor with alopecia areata. The sequenced sample was CD4+ T cells sorted from blood.

CDR3: CAWSRTGGIGNTIYF. In DNA form, the CDR3 reads TGTGCCTGGTCGAGGACAGGGGGAATCGGAAACACCATATATTTT. The V gene is TRBV30, the J gene TRBJ1-3, with 10 bases lining up with TRBD1. This CDR3 is 15 amino acids long. Germline trimming cut 5 bases from V and 4 bases from J; bases unmatched to any gene: 8. Germline V CDR1 and CDR2: GTSNPN, SVGIG (reference sequence). The full variable domain, in which reference TRBV30 and TRBJ1-3 provide the parts outside the CDR3, is SQTIHQWPATLVQPVGSPLSLECTVEGTSNPNLYWYRQAAGRGLQLLFYSVGIGQISSEVPQNLSASRPQDRQFILSSKKLLLSDSGFYLCAWSRTGGIGNTIYFGEGSWLTVV.